The 25 T cell receptor beta chains listed next were all sequenced from one sample in a study of cytomegalovirus exposure and HLA in healthy donors (dated by TCRdb to 2016 to 2017). Receptors were amplified or captured by the immunoSEQ multiplex PCR assay. A mixture of 60 forward primers for TCR Vbeta segments and 13 reverse primers for TCR Jbeta segments was used in the multiplex PCR. TCRdb took over this immuneACCESS table, retaining in-frame rearrangements with V and J assigned. Such tables are incomplete; in checked studies, under half of the missing clones stem from an unresolved V gene, and the remainder is unexplained. The sample's table covers around 140,000 clones. 1.5% to 1.8% of the sample is held by the ten biggest clonotypes. Sequenced sample: PBMCs. The receptors come from a woman aged 40 to 50 in good health and CMV-seronegative.

The chain has TRBV29-1 and TRBJ1-5; D ambiguous. Germline CDR1 and CDR2: SQVTM and ANQGSEA. CDR3 length: 12 amino acids. Trimming shortened V by 4 bases and J by 4 bases, and 8 bases separated the two germline ends. CDR3 amino acids: CSVAGLNQPQHF. CDR3 bases: TGCAGCGTTGCCGGACTTAATCAGCCCCAGCATTTT.

The chain combines TRBV4-1 with TRBJ1-3; possible D gene TRBD1, 5 bases. The V end was cut by 1 base, the J end by 0 bases, with 7 bases between. In germline, CDR1 is MGHRA, CDR2 YSYEKL. CDR3 length: 15 residues. The CDR3 DNA reads TGCGCCAGCAGCCAAGTCAGGGTCTCTGGAAACACCATATATTTT. It specifies CASSQVRVSGNTIYF.

The chain couples TRBV7-8 to TRBJ2-4; 12 nucleotides align to TRBD2. V dropped 6 bases and J dropped 8; count of bases not matched to a gene: 14. Germline V CDR1 and CDR2: SGHVS, FQNEAQ. The CDR3 consists of 17 residues. Written as DNA, the CDR3 is TGTGCCAGCAGTTCTAGGGCTAGCGGGGGGGCCAGGTACATTCAGTACTTC. As protein: CASSSRASGGARYIQYF.

The chain combines TRBV5-1 with TRBJ1-3, with 8 bases lining up with TRBD1. There are 15 residues in the CDR3. CDR1 is SGHRS, CDR2 YFSETQ, per germline. Germline trimming cut 3 bases from V and 0 bases from J; bases unmatched to any gene: 2. This chain's CDR3 is CASSSGQGSGNTIYF. The CDR3 DNA is TGCGCCAGCAGCTCAGGACAGGGCTCTGGAAACACCATATATTTT.

V is TRBV25-1 and J is TRBJ1-2, with D perhaps matching TRBD1 (5 bases). This CDR3 has 13 amino acids. Looked up from germline, CDR1 is MGHDK and CDR2 is SYGVNS. V was shortened by 1 base and J by 8 bases, with 11 bases between the two germline ends. The CDR3 nucleotides are TGTGCCAGCAGTGAATTGGGAAGGGGAGGCTACACCTTC. Its translation: CASSELGRGGYTF.

This rearrangement joins TRBV6-5 to TRBJ2-1, with 7 nucleotides matching TRBD1. The trim removed 10 bases at V and 9 bases at J, leaving 6 bases unmatched. Germline CDR1 MNHEY, CDR2 SVGAGI. There are 11 residues in the CDR3. DNA for the CDR3: TGTGCCACCAGGGGGAGTGGTGAGCAGTTCTTC. Translating gives CATRGSGEQFF.

J is TRBJ1-6 and V is TRBV11-2; D unclear. This CDR3 spans 18 amino acids. V was shortened by 3 bases and J by 5 bases, with 20 bases between the two germline ends. Germline CDR1 reads SGHAT; CDR2 reads FQNNGV. CDR3 protein: CASSFLGTAGNHNSPLHF. The CDR3 nucleotides read TGTGCCAGCAGCTTTCTTGGTACCGCGGGAAATCATAATTCACCCCTCCACTTT.

The genes are TRBV10-3 and TRBJ1-2, with TRBD1 as a possible D gene (6 bases). The V end was cut by 2 bases, the J end by 4 bases, with 11 bases between. Germline values: CDR1 ENHRY, CDR2 SYGVKD. This CDR3 comprises 14 residues. DNA for the CDR3: TGTGCCATCAGTGAGGATAGGGGGGGCTATGGCTACACCTTC. This encodes CAISEDRGGYGYTF.

A note on this clone: A read error is likely, as this CDR3 ends without the conserved phenylalanine or tryptophan. The chain recombines TRBV6-6 with TRBJ1-2; possibly TRBD1 for D (5 bases). Germline V gene sequence: CDR1 MNHNY, CDR2 SVGAGI (reference sequence). The CDR3 consists of 13 residues. Trimming took 5 bases from V and 4 from J, leaving 11 bases between them. The CDR3 DNA reads as TGTGCCAGCAGTCTTGACAGTGCCTATGGCTACACCCTC. Translating gives CASSLDSAYGYTL.

The gene calls are TRBV28 and TRBJ1-5, with TRBD1 as a possible D gene (5 bases). The CDR3 has 15 amino acids. V lost 3 bases, J lost 3 bases, and 12 bases lay in between. CDR1 is MDHEN and CDR2 is SYDVKM in the germline V gene. Here the CDR3 reads CASSFQGGFNQPQHF. CDR3 bases: TGTGCCAGCAGTTTTCAGGGAGGGTTCAATCAGCCCCAGCATTTT.

The gene calls are TRBV19 and TRBJ1-5, with 7 bases that match TRBD1. The CDR3 covers 15 residues. The J segment lost 6 bases and the V segment lost 4 bases, leaving 9 bases of the junction unmatched. In germline, CDR1 is LNHDA, CDR2 SQIVND (reference sequence). This CDR3 is CASSTGTDFFQPQHF. In DNA form, the CDR3 reads TGTGCCAGTAGTACCGGGACAGATTTTTTTCAGCCCCAGCATTTT.

V gene TRBV5-1 combines with J gene TRBJ2-7, with TRBD1 identical over 7 bases. Germline-derived CDR1 and CDR2 are SGHRS and YFSETQ. V shed 7 bases and J 0 bases; nucleotides not matched to a gene: 1. The CDR3 is 12 amino acids. CDR3 DNA: TGCGCCAGCCGACAGGGCTCCTACGAGCAGTACTTC. Its translation: CASRQGSYEQYF.

J is TRBJ1-1 and V is TRBV5-4; a weak D match, TRBD1 (6 bases). The ends were cut back, 4 bases at V and 5 bases at J, with 15 bases in the middle. Germline V gives CDR1 SGHNT, CDR2 YYREEE (reference sequence). There are 14 residues in the CDR3. The CDR3, as DNA: TGTGCCAGCAGCGCAACCTACAGGGATACTGAAGCTTTCTTT. This gives the protein CASSATYRDTEAFF.

Remarks on this clone: One junction end disagrees with the germline gene, perhaps due to a read error. The chain recombines TRBV2 with TRBJ1-6; D gene ambiguous. This CDR3 contains 16 residues. Germline V lookup: CDR1 SNHLY, CDR2 FYNNEI. This CDR3 is CASSEGESSYNSPLHF. In nucleotides, the CDR3 is TGTGCCAGCAGCGAAGGCGAGAGCTCCTATAATTCACCCCTCCACTTT.

The V call is TRBV18, the J call TRBJ1-6; 9 positions match TRBD1. Losses at the gene ends were 6 bases for V and 10 bases for J; bases not matched to a gene: 10. This CDR3 region has 15 residues. Germline CDR1 and CDR2: KGHSH and LQKENI. CDR3 bases: TGTGCCAGCTCGCCTCCGGGACAGGGACAATCACCCCTCCACTTT. Translating gives CASSPPGQGQSPLHF.

The CDR3 DNA sequence: TGTGCCAGCAGCCAAGGACTCTACGAGCAGTACTTC. It encodes CASSQGLYEQYF. This chain joins TRBV14 and TRBJ2-7; D remains unclear. Germline values: CDR1 SGHDN, CDR2 FVKESK. V was trimmed by 1 base and J by 3 bases, leaving 4 bases between them. The CDR3 loop spans 12 amino acids.

The rearrangement joins TRBV28 to TRBJ2-7, with D perhaps matching TRBD1 (6 bases). V was trimmed by 11 bases and J by 2 bases, leaving 13 bases between them. Germline CDR1 MDHEN, CDR2 SYDVKM. This CDR3 is built from 12 residues. This chain's CDR3 is CAARTDPYEQYF. The DNA for the CDR3 is TGTGCCGCCCGGACAGACCCCTACGAGCAGTACTTC.

Points on this clone: Within the sample, other DNA sequences also encode this same CDR3. The chain is built from TRBV5-1 and TRBJ1-1, with D unresolved. Germline CDR1 SGHRS, CDR2 YFSETQ. Trimming stripped 0 bases from V and 3 bases from J, with 6 bases between. The CDR3 covers 13 residues. CDR3 coding DNA: TGCGCCAGCAGCTTGGCAGGATACACTGAAGCTTTCTTT. It specifies CASSLAGYTEAFF.

The V and J genes are TRBV9 and TRBJ1-4, with 8 nucleotides matching TRBD1. V lost 1 base, J lost 7 bases, and 3 bases stayed unmatched. Germline CDR1 and CDR2: SGDLS and YYNGEE. There are 14 residues in the CDR3. In DNA, the CDR3 is TGTGCCAGCAGCGTAACAGGGGGAGTTGAAAAACTGTTTTTT. Translated: CASSVTGGVEKLFF.

The CDR3 DNA sequence: TGTGCCAGCAGCCTCCGGCGGAGCTCTGGAAACACCATATATTTT. It encodes CASSLRRSSGNTIYF. V gene TRBV7-8 combines with J gene TRBJ1-3; no definite D call. V was trimmed by 5 bases and J by 0 bases, leaving 11 bases between them. The CDR3 loop spans 15 amino acids. Germline values: CDR1 SGHVS, CDR2 FQNEAQ.

The V gene is TRBV27, the J gene TRBJ2-1; 9 bases are shared with TRBD2. There are 14 residues in the CDR3. The V and J ends lost 4 bases and 7 bases, in that order; junction bases with no gene match: 5. Looked up from germline, CDR1 is MNHEY and CDR2 is SMNVEV (reference sequence). The CDR3 DNA reads TGTGCCAGCAGTTCTGCGGGGGGGCTGAATGAGCAGTTCTTC. Its protein is CASSSAGGLNEQFF.

The rearrangement joins TRBV5-8 to TRBJ1-1, with 7 bases identical to TRBD1. The CDR3 length is 15 residues. From germline, CDR1 is SGHTS and CDR2 YDEGEE. The junction had 6 bases not matched to a gene; V was cut back by 3 bases and J by 1 base. In nucleotides, the CDR3 is TGTGCCAGCAGCTCAGACAGGGACTGGAACACTGAAGCTTTCTTT. Its translation is CASSSDRDWNTEAFF.

The V and J genes are TRBV27 and TRBJ1-1; 10 nucleotides agree with TRBD1. In germline, CDR1 is MNHEY, CDR2 SMNVEV (reference sequence). V was pared by 5 bases and J by 1 base, with 10 bases of the junction left unmatched. The CDR3 extends over 17 amino acids. The CDR3 sequence: CASSGPGQGIGNTEAFF. The DNA of the CDR3 is TGTGCCAGCAGTGGACCGGGACAGGGGATCGGGAACACTGAAGCTTTCTTT.

The chain recombines TRBV25-1 with TRBJ2-7; 7 bases match TRBD1. This CDR3 has 15 residues. Germline values: CDR1 MGHDK, CDR2 SYGVNS. The V and J ends lost 4 bases and 3 bases, in that order; junction bases with no gene match: 9. The CDR3: CASSAPGTADYEQYF. Written as DNA, the CDR3 is TGTGCCAGCAGTGCTCCAGGGACAGCGGACTACGAGCAGTACTTC.

V is TRBV11-3 and J is TRBJ1-3, with 7 nucleotides matching TRBD1. V was clipped by 5 bases and J by 0 bases; unmatched bases: 4. Germline loops: CDR1 SGHNT, CDR2 YENEEA. This CDR3 is built from 15 residues. CDR3 in amino acids: CASSDGQDSGNTIYF. The CDR3 DNA sequence: TGTGCCAGCAGCGACGGACAGGACTCTGGAAACACCATATATTTT.